The entry that follows covers one T cell receptor (beta chain) sequence. The specificity of this receptor is unknown. It has no much larger one-base neighbor in the sample; base qualities were not kept. Receptors were amplified or captured by the immunoSEQ multiplex PCR assay. Adaptive Biotechnologies performed TCRbeta CDR3 sequencing at survey depth and reported CDR3 sequences, V/J genes, productive frequency, and template counts. TCR beta CDR3 regions were amplified from genomic DNA rather than RNA. Turning to the authors' computational methods: Jensen-Shannon divergence was used to quantify pairwise repertoire overlap between tissues, with a value of 1 meaning complete divergence and a value of 0 meaning identical repertoires. Based on pairwise JSD values, tissues were grouped by single-linkage agglomerative hierarchical clustering, and the results were shown as dendrograms. GLIPH2 was applied to all patient samples using simulation_depth 1000, kmer_min_depth 3, and cdr3_length_cutoff 8, and only groups with more than two unique CDR3s were retained. A standardized tissue-overlap score extrapolated Jaccard GLIPH-group overlap across patients to a standard repertoire size of 1000 clones. To look at how diversity was associated with clinical or experimental variables, linear mixed-effect models were used, with tissue treated as a fixed effect and individual treated as a random effect. TCRdb's version of the immuneACCESS table is confined to in-frame rearrangements and falls short of the full clone set. An unresolved V gene accounts for under half of the shortfall where checked; the remainder is of unknown origin. V, J and clone size are taken as reported in that table, and D and trimming were inferred from the DNA itself. The table for this sample lists tens of thousands of clones; over 70% of them were counted only once. The ten largest clones represent less than 10% of the sample.

Relative to germline, V is 7 bases shorter and J is 5 bases shorter, with 9 bases between their ends. CDR1 and CDR2 (SGHVS, FNYEAQ) derive from the germline V gene. Taken from cysteine to phenylalanine, the CDR3 has 12 residues. Only the CDR3 DNA stays, 36 bases, in frame from base 1. These data come from a study of tissue T cells after allogeneic stem cell transplantation (dated by TCRdb to the early 2020s). Broadly, across the study: When multiple samples of a tissue existed, pathologist review of H&E sections prioritized samples with histologically apparent lymphocytes for sequencing. The study profiled TCR beta repertoires in many tissues obtained from research autopsies of patients with and without GVHD, and also in mouse models of GVHD. The human arm was a prospective observational study without blinding or randomization. The investigation overall reported the following: The study did not establish which tissue TCRs were alloreactive or antigen-specific, and some clones may have been host cells that persisted. Within patients, how anatomically similar the tissues were was a key factor in shaping TCR repertoire composition, regardless of disease or transplant status. Few T cell clones were found to be shared across patients, but shared repertoire signatures across patients were revealed in a tissue-specific fashion by motif-based clustering. Blood samples were not available from the non-GVHD comparator patients. In both patients and mice, T cells from blood and spleen picked up only a limited part of the TCR repertoire that was detected in tissues. The patient cohort was small and varied clinically, and sampling depth was recognized as a limitation.

This sample's time point label indicates: human tissue collected at research (rapid) autopsy. For comparison, three non-HCT patients with other cancers were selected retrospectively, each having at least five GI tract samples and no known GI disease at death. Autopsy tissues included GI sites from esophagus to rectum, liver, skin and lymphoid organs including spleen, after a median post-mortem interval of roughly 9.5 hours. Each autopsy specimen was bisected, with one portion flash-frozen in liquid nitrogen and the remainder formalin-fixed, and the outer muscle layers of GI specimens were removed. To extract genomic DNA from frozen tissues, either the Mag-Bind Blood & Tissue DNA HDQ 96 Kit on a Chemagic 360 or the DNeasy Blood & Tissue Kit was used. Because of concern about red blood cell contamination, the extracted DNA went through further purification with the Genomic DNA Clean & Concentrator-25 kit.

The origin of this receptor is a female donor of 60 years or more with lung cancer. The V gene is TRBV7-6 and the J gene is TRBJ1-5, with no confidently assigned D gene. This specimen was tissue from the ileum, taken at autopsy. CDR3 region: CASNSPYQPQHF. At the DNA level, the sequence is TGTGCCAGCAACTCCCCCTATCAGCCCCAGCATTTT.